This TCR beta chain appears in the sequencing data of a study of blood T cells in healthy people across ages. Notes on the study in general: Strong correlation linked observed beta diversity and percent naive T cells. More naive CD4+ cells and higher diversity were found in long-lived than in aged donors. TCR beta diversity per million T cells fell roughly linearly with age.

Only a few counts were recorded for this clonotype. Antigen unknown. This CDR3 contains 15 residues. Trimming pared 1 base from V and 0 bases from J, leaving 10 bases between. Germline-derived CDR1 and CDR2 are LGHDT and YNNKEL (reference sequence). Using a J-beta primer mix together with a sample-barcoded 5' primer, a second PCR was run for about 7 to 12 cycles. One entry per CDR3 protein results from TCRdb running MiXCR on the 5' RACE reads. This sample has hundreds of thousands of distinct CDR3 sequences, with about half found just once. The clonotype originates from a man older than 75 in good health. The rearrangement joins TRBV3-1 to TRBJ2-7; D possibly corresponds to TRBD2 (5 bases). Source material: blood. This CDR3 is CASSQGLTSSYEQYF. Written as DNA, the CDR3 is TGTGCCAGCAGCCAAGGCCTTACTAGCTCCTACGAGCAGTACTTC.